This passage covers 8 T cell receptor beta chains from one sample sequenced in a study of blood T cell repertoires in COVID-19. Using immunoSEQ multiplex PCR, the repertoire was profiled, and TCRdb retains in-frame clones only, with some absent. The repertoire has approximately 140,000 clones, roughly 90% of them found once; the top ten carry approximately 2.3%. Sequencing was carried out using peripheral blood. These receptors were collected from a man between 65 and 85 years old with active COVID-19.

V usage is TRBV20-1 and J usage is TRBJ2-3; 9 nucleotides align to TRBD2. The CDR3 runs 14 residues. Germline trimming cut 3 bases from V and 1 base from J; bases unmatched to any gene: 2. CDR1 is DFQATT, CDR2 SNEGSKA, per germline (reference sequence). The CDR3 coding sequence is TGCAGTGCTAGTCGACTAGCGGGCACAGATACGCAGTATTTT. It translates to CSASRLAGTDTQYF.

J is TRBJ2-7 and V is TRBV2; a possible D gene is TRBD1 (6 bases). Germline V lookup: CDR1 SNHLY, CDR2 FYNNEI. The CDR3 has 14 amino acids. Trimming took 6 bases from V and 7 from J, leaving 19 bases between them. The CDR3 DNA follows: TGTGCCAGCAGGGGGGACAATCTTGCAGGGGAGCAGTACTTC. Translated, it gives CASRGDNLAGEQYF.

This chain joins TRBV6-2 or TRBV6-3 and TRBJ2-7, with TRBD2 identical over 14 bases. CDR1 and CDR2 (germline): MNHEY, SVGEGT. CDR3 length: 16 residues. After removal of 5 bases from V and 0 bases from J, the junction contained 3 bases not matched to a gene. In DNA, the CDR3 is TGTGCCAGCAGTGATGGACTAGCGGGAGGCTCCTACGAGCAGTACTTC. Translation: CASSDGLAGGSYEQYF.

J is TRBJ2-4 and V is TRBV6-5; 9 bases agree with TRBD1. Unmatched junction bases numbered 11, after V lost 7 bases and J lost 7 bases. CDR3 length: 15 residues. CDR1 is MNHEY, CDR2 SVGAGI, per germline. The CDR3, as DNA: TGTGCCAGCACCCATCCCGGGACAGGGCAGAACATTCAGTACTTC. Translated: CASTHPGTGQNIQYF.

V is TRBV10-1 and J is TRBJ1-5, with a possible D match to TRBD1 (5 bases). Germline assignment: CDR1 WNHNN and CDR2 SYGVQD (reference sequence). The CDR3 runs 19 residues. Trimming pared 6 bases from V and 7 bases from J, leaving 31 bases between. CDR3 sequence: CASSLSLFRGLKSLQPQHF. CDR3 DNA sequence: TGCGCCAGCAGCCTTTCCCTATTTCGGGGGTTAAAATCTTTGCAGCCCCAGCATTTT.

The chain combines TRBV28 with TRBJ2-3; a possible D gene is TRBD1 (5 bases). Trimming took 4 bases from V and 5 from J, leaving 16 bases between them. The CDR3 runs 15 residues. Germline V gene lookup returns CDR1 MDHEN and CDR2 SYDVKM. Here the CDR3 reads CASSSSGPRGDTQYF. In DNA, the CDR3 is TGTGCCAGCAGTTCTTCCGGGCCTAGGGGAGATACGCAGTATTTT.

The gene calls are TRBV5-1 and TRBJ2-5; D possibly corresponds to TRBD1 (7 bases). Germline loops: CDR1 SGHRS, CDR2 YFSETQ. V was cut by 1 base and J by 5 bases, with 15 bases left in between. The CDR3 runs to 15 residues. CDR3 coding DNA: TGCGCCAGCAGCTTGAGTGGTTCAGGGGGGGAGACCCAGTACTTC. This gives the protein CASSLSGSGGETQYF.

V is TRBV10-3 and J is TRBJ2-6; 7 bases are a match to TRBD1. The CDR3 is 15 amino acids. Germline loops: CDR1 ENHRY, CDR2 SYGVKD. With V trimmed by 6 bases and J by 4 bases, 6 bases remained unmatched. For the CDR3, the DNA is TGTGCCATCAGGGAGACAGGGACCGGGGCCAACGTCCTGACTTTC. This translates into CAIRETGTGANVLTF.